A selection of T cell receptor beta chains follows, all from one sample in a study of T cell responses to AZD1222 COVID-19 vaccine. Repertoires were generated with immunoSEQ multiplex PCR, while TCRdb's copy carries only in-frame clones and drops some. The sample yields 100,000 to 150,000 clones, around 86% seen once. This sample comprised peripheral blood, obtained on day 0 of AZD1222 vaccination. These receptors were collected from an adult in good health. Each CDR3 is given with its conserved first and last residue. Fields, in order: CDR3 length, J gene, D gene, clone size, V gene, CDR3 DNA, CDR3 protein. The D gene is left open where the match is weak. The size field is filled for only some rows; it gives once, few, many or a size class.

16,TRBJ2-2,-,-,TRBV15,TGTGCCACCAGCAGAGATCGCAGCCAGAACACCGGGGAGCTGTTTTTT,CATSRDRSQNTGELFF
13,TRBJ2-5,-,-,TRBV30,TGTGCCTGGAGTATCCGGGTCAGAGAGACCCAGTACTTC,CAWSIRVRETQYF
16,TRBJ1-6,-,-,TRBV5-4,TGTGCCAGCAGCTTGGGGGGCACAAACCTAGGGGCACCCCTCCACTTT,CASSLGGTNLGAPLHF
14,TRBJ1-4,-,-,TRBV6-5,TGTGCCAGCAGCCCCGACAGGCTGGATGAAAAACTGTTTTTT,CASSPDRLDEKLFF
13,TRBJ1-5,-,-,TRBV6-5,TGTGCCAGCAGTTACTCCCCACGTCAGCCCCAGCATTTT,CASSYSPRQPQHF
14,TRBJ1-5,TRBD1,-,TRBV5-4,TGTGCCAGCAGCTTGGACAGGGGTGGGCAGCCCCAGCATTTT,CASSLDRGGQPQHF
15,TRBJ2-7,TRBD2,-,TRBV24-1,TGTGCCACCAGCGGGGGGCGGGAGGGCCTCTACGAGCAGTACTTC,CATSGGREGLYEQYF
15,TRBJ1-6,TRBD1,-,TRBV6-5,TGTGCCAGCAGATTAGGGACAGGGGCTGATTCACCCCTCCACTTT,CASRLGTGADSPLHF
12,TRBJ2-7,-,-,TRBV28,TGTGCCAGCAGTTCCCCCCCGGGGGCGTTCTACTTC,CASSSPPGAFYF
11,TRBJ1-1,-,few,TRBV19,TGTGCCAGTAGTATCGGTCGTGAAGCTTTCTTT,CASSIGREAFF
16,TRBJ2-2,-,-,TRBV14,TGTGCCAGCAGCCACCTCGGACGACATGACGGCGGGGAGCTGTTTTTT,CASSHLGRHDGGELFF
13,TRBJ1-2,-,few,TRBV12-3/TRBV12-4,TGTGCCAGCAGTCTTGGACGGGACTATGGCTACACCTTC,CASSLGRDYGYTF
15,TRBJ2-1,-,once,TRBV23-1,TGCGCCAGCAGTCAAGGGCAGGCTGAGGAGAATGAGCAGTTCTTC,CASSQGQAEENEQFF
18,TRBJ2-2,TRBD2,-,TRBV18,TGTGCCAGCTCACCACCGGGGCTTAGCGGGAGCTGGACCGGGGAGCTGTTTTTT,CASSPPGLSGSWTGELFF
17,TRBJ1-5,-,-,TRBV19,TGTGCCAGTAGTCGGAGTGCGAGGGCAGGCGGCAATCAGCCCCAGCATTTT,CASSRSARAGGNQPQHF
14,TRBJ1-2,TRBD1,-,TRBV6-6,TGTGCCAGCACCCAGGGGGCGAGCAACTATGGCTACACCTTC,CASTQGASNYGYTF
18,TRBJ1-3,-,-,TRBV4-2,TGTGCCAGCAGCCAAGATTTGGGGGCGTTCGACTCTGGAAACACCATATATTTT,CASSQDLGAFDSGNTIYF
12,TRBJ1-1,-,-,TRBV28,TGTGCCAGCAGTACCCTGAGTACTGAAGCTTTCTTT,CASSTLSTEAFF
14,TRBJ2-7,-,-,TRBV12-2,TGTGCAAGTCGCTTAAGGTGGGGCTCGCGGGAGCAGTACTTC,CASRLRWGSREQYF
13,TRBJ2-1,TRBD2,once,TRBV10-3,TGTGCCATCAGGCTAGCGGGGGTCAATGAGCAGTTCTTC,CAIRLAGVNEQFF
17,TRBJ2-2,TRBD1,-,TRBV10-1,TGCGCCAGCAGTGAGTCGAATGGGGACAGAGGAACCGGGGAGCTGTTTTTT,CASSESNGDRGTGELFF
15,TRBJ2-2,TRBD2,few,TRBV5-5,TGTGCCAGCAGCCTACTAGCGGGGTGGACCGGGGAGCTGTTTTTT,CASSLLAGWTGELFF
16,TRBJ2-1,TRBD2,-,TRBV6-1,TGTGCCAGCAGTGGGTGGCTAGCGGGAGGGGGTAATGAGCAGTTCTTC,CASSGWLAGGGNEQFF
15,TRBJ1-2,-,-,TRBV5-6,TGTGCCAGCAGCTTTGCGCAGGCCCCTAACTATGGCTACACCTTC,CASSFAQAPNYGYTF
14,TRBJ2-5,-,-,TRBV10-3,TGTGCCATCAGTGAGCGGGAGTCCCAAGAGACCCAGTACTTC,CAISERESQETQYF
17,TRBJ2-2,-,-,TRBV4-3,TGCGCCAGCAGCCAAGCGACCTGGGGTCCCATGACCGGGGAGCTGTTTTTT,CASSQATWGPMTGELFF
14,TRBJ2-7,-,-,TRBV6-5,TGTGCCAGCAGTCCCCCAGGCAGGGTGAGCGAGCAGTACTTC,CASSPPGRVSEQYF
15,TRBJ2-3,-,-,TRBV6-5,TGTGCCAGCAGCTCCTCGTGGGGGCTCACAGATACGCAGTATTTT,CASSSSWGLTDTQYF
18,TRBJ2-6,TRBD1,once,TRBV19,TGTGCCAGTAGTACCATACAGGGGGCAGTCGTTGGGGCCAACGTCCTGACTTTC,CASSTIQGAVVGANVLTF
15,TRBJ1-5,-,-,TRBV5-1,TGCGCCAGCAGCCCGATCGGGTGGGGCAATCAGCCCCAGCATTTT,CASSPIGWGNQPQHF
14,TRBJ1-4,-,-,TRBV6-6,TGTGCCAGCAGATCAGGGCTTACTAATGAAAAACTGTTTTTT,CASRSGLTNEKLFF
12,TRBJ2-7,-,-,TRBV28,TGTGCCAGCAGTTTGATGGCTTACGAGCAGTACTTC,CASSLMAYEQYF
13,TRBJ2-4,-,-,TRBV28,TGTGCCAGCGCATACCGACTTGGGGACATTCAGTACTTC,CASAYRLGDIQYF
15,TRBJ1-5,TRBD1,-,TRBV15,TGTGCCACCAGCCGCAGGGGGCCGGGCAATCAGCCCCAGCATTTT,CATSRRGPGNQPQHF
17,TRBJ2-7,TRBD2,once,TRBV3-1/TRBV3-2,TGTGCCAGCAGCCAAGCGGGACTAGCGGGAGGGCCCCACGAGCAGTACTTC,CASSQAGLAGGPHEQYF
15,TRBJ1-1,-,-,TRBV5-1,TGCGCCAGCAGCTTGGACGGGGGGAGGAACACTGAAGCTTTCTTT,CASSLDGGRNTEAFF
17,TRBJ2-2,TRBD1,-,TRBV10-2,TGCGCCAGCAGTGTCCCGGGACAGGGGGCATACACCGGGGAGCTGTTTTTT,CASSVPGQGAYTGELFF
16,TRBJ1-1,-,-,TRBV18,TGTGCCAGCTCACCGGGGCTGCGGACGGTGGGGACTGAAGCTTTCTTT,CASSPGLRTVGTEAFF
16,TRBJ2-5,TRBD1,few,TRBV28,TGTGCCAGCAGTTCCGGGGCAAGGGGGCATCAAGAGACCCAGTACTTC,CASSSGARGHQETQYF